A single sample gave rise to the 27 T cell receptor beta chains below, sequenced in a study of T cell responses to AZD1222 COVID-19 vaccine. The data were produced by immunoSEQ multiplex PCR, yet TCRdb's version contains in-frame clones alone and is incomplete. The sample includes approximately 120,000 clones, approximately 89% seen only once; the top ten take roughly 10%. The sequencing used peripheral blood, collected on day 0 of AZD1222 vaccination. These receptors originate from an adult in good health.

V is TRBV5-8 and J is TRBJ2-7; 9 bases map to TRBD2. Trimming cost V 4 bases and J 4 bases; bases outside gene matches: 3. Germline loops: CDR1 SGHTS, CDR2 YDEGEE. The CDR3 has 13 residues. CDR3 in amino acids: CASSRLADYEQYF. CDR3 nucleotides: TGTGCCAGCAGCCGACTAGCGGATTACGAGCAGTACTTC.

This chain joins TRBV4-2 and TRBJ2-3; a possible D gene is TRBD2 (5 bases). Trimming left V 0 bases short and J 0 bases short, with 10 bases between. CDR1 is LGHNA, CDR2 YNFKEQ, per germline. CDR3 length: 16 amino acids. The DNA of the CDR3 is TGTGCCAGCAGCCAAGATAGAGGGTTAAGCACAGATACGCAGTATTTT. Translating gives CASSQDRGLSTDTQYF.

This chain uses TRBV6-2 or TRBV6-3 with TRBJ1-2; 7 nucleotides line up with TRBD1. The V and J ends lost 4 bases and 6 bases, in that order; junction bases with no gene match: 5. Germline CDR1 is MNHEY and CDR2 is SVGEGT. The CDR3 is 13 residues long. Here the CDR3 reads CASSWTGTNGYTF. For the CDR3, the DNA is TGTGCCAGCAGTTGGACAGGCACCAATGGCTACACCTTC.

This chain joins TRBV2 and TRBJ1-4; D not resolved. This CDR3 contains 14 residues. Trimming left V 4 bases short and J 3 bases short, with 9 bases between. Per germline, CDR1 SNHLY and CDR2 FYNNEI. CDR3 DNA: TGTGCCAGCAGTGGACCGGTGGCTAATGAAAAACTGTTTTTT. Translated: CASSGPVANEKLFF.

In DNA form, the CDR3 reads TGTGCCATCACTAGCGGGGAGACAGATACGCAGTATTTT. It translates to CAITSGETDTQYF. The chain is built from TRBV10-3 and TRBJ2-3; 9 nucleotides agree with TRBD2. Germline-derived CDR1 and CDR2 are ENHRY and SYGVKD. The CDR3 is 13 residues long. Trimming at V came to 7 bases and at J to 3 bases, leaving 2 bases not matched to a gene.

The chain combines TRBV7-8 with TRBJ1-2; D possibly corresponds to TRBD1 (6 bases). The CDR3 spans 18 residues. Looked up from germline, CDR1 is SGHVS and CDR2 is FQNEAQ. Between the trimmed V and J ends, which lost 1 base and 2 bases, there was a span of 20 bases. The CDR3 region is CASSLEFRTAYLNYGYTF. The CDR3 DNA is TGTGCCAGCAGCTTAGAGTTTAGGACAGCCTACTTAAACTATGGCTACACCTTC.

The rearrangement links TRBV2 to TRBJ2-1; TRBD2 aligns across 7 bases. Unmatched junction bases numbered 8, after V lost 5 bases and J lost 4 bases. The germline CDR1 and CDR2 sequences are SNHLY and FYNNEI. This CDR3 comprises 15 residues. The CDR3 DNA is TGTGCCAGCAGTCCCTCGGGGGGACTATACAATGAGCAGTTCTTC. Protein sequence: CASSPSGGLYNEQFF.

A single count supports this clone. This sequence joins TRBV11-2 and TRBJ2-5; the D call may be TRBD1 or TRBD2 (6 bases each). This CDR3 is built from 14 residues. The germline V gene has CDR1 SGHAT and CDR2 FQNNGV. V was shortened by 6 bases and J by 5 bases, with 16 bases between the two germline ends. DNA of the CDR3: TGTGCCAGCAGGGGGGGCAGGGGTTCTGAGACCCAGTACTTC. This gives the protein CASRGGRGSETQYF.

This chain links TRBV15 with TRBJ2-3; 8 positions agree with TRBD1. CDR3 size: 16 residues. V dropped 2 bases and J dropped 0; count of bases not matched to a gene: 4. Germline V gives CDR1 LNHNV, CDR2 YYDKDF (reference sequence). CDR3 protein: CATSRTRTGSTDTQYF. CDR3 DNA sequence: TGTGCCACCAGCAGAACCCGGACAGGGAGCACAGATACGCAGTATTTT. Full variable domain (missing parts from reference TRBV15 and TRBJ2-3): DAMVIQNPRYQVTQFGKPVTLSCSQTLNHNVMYWYQQKSSQAPKLLFHYYDKDFNNEADTPDNFQSRRPNTSFCFLDIRSPGLGDTAMYLCATSRTRTGSTDTQYFGPGTRLTVL.

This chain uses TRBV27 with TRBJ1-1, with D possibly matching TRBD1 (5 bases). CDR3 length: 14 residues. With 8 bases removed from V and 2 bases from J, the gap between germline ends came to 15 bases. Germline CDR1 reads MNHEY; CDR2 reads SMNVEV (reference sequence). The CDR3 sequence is CASSLQADNTEAFF. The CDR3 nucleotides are TGTGCCAGCTCCTTACAGGCGGATAACACTGAAGCTTTCTTT.

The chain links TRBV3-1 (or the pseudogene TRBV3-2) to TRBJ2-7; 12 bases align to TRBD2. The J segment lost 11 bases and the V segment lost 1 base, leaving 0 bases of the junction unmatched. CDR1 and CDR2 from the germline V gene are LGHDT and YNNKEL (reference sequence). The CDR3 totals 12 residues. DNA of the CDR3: TGTGCCAGCAGCCAAGGACTAGCGGGGGAGTACTTC. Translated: CASSQGLAGEYF.

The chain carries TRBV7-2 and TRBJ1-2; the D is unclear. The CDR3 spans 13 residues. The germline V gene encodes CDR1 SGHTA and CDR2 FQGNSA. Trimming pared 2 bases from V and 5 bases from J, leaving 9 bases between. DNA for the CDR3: TGTGCCAGCAGCTTATATAGGGAATATGGCTACACCTTC. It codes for CASSLYREYGYTF. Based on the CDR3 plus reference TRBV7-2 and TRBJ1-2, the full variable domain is GAGVSQSPSNKVTEKGKDVELRCDPISGHTALYWYRQSLGQGLEFLIYFQGNSAPDKSGLPSDRFSAERTGGSVSTLTIQRTQQEDSAVYLCASSLYREYGYTFGSGTRLTVV.

The CDR3 spells CASSLRAGFSYEQYF. The CDR3 DNA reads TGTGCCAGCAGCCTCCGGGCGGGATTCTCCTACGAGCAGTACTTC. This sequence joins TRBV7-2 and TRBJ2-7, with D tentatively TRBD2 (6 bases). Trimming cost V 5 bases and J 0 bases, with 14 bases left between them. Germline-derived CDR1 and CDR2 are SGHTA and FQGNSA. The CDR3 spans 15 residues.

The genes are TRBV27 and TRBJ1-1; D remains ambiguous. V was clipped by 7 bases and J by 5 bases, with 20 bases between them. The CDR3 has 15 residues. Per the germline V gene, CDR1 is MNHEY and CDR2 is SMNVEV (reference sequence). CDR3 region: CASTPYGKGGTEAFF. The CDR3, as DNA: TGTGCCAGCACCCCTTACGGGAAAGGAGGGACTGAAGCTTTCTTT.

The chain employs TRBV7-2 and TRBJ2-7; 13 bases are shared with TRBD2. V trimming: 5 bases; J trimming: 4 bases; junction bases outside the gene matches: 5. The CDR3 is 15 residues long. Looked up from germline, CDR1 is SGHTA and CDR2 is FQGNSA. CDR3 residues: CASSPGLAGLYEQYF. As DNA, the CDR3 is TGTGCCAGCAGCCCGGGACTAGCGGGATTATACGAGCAGTACTTC.

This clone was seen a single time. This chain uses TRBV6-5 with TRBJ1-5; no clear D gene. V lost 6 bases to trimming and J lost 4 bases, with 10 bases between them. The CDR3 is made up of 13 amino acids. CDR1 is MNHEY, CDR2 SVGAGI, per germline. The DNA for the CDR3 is TGTGCCAGCAGCCCGTCGAAGAATCAGCCCCAGCATTTT. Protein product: CASSPSKNQPQHF.

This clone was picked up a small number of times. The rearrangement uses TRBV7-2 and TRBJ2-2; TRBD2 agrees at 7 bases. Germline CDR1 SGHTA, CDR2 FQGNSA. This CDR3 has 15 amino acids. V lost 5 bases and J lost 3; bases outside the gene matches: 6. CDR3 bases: TGTGCCAGCAGCCAACTAGCGTCACACACCGGGGAGCTGTTTTTT. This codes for CASSQLASHTGELFF.

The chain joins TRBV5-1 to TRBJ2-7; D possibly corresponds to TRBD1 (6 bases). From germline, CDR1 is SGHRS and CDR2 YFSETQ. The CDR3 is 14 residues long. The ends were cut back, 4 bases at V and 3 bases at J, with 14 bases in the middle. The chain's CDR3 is CASSDGGQFYEQYF. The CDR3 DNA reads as TGCGCCAGCAGCGACGGAGGACAGTTCTACGAGCAGTACTTC.

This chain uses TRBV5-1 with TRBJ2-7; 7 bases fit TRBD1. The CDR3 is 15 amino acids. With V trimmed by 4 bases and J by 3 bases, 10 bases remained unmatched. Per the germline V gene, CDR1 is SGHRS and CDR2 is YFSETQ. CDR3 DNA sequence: TGCGCCAGCAGCCTAAACTGGGACAGAATCTACGAGCAGTACTTC. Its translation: CASSLNWDRIYEQYF.

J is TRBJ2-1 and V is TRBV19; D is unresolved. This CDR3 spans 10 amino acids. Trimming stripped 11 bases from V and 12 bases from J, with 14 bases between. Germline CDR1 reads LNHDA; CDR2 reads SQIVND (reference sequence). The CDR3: CAPPKGGQFF. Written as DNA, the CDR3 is TGTGCCCCTCCAAAAGGCGGGCAGTTCTTC.

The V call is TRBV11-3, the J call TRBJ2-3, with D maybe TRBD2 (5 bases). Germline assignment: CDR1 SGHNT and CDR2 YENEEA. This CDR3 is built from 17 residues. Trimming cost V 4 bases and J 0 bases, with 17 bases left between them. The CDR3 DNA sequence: TGTGCCAGCAGCTCCGGGTTATTGGGGAGAAGCACAGATACGCAGTATTTT. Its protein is CASSSGLLGRSTDTQYF.

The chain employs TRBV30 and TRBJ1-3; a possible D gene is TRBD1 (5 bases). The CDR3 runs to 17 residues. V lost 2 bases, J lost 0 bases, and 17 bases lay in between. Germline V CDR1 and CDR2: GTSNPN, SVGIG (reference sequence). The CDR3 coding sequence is TGTGCCTGGAGTTTAGGCGACAGTTCTTTCTCTGGAAACACCATATATTTT. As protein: CAWSLGDSSFSGNTIYF.

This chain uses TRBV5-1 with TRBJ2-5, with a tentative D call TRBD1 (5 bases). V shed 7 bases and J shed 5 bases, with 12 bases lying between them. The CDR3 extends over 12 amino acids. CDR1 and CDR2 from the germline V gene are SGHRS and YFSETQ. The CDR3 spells CASSPGMETQYF. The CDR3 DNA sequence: TGCGCCAGCTCCCCAGGGATGGAGACCCAGTACTTC.

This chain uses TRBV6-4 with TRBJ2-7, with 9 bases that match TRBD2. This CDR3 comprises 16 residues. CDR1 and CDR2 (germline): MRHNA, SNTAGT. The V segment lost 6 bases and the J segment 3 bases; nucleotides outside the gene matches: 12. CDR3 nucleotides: TGTGCCAGCAGCCCTCTGAGCGGGGGGTGGGTCTACGAGCAGTACTTC. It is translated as CASSPLSGGWVYEQYF.

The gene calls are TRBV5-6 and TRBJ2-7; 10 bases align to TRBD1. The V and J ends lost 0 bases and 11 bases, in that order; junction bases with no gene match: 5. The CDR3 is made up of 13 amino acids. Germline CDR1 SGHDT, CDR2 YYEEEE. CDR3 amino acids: CASSLDPGQGEYF. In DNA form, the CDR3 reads TGTGCCAGCAGCTTGGATCCCGGACAGGGGGAGTACTTC.

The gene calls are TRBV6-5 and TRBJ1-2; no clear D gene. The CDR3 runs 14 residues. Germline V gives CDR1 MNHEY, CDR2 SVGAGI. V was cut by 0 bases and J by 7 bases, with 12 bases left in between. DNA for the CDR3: TGTGCCAGCAGTTACTCCGGGCAGATCCGTGGCTACACCTTC. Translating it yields CASSYSGQIRGYTF.

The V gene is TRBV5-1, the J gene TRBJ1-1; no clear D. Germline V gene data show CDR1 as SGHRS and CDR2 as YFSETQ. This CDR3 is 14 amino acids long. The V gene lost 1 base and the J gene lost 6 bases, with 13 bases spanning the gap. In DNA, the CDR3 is TGCGCCAGCAGCTTGCAGGACCTTTCCGCTGAAGCTTTCTTT. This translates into CASSLQDLSAEAFF.